This TCR beta chain was identified during a study of vaccination effects on CD4 cells after COVID-19. Antigen-specific CD4+ T cells were expanded (with viral peptide pools) by the ViraFEST assay ahead of sequencing. Cells that had been cultured for about 10 days were the source of isolated CD4+ T cells. Their SARS-CoV-2 infection, verified by PCR, occurred between March and December 2020. They grew a few million PBMC in each well, adding around 10 IU/ml IL-2 and 8.5 to 10 ug/ml peptides. Worth noting for this clone: The antigen is not known.

Whole-study results and caveats: Clones arising from infection and from vaccination showed marked clonal contraction late after vaccination.

The CDR3 runs to 14 residues. Unmatched junction bases numbered 6, after V lost 4 bases and J lost 3 bases. Looked up from germline, CDR1 is LNHDA and CDR2 is SQIVND (reference sequence). Sequencing was performed with immunoSEQ multiplex PCR; in TCRdb, only in-frame clones are kept and a portion is missing. The sample has around 25,000 clones, roughly 77% seen once; the top ten hold less than 20%. The chain couples TRBV19 to TRBJ2-7, with TRBD1 matching over 7 bases. This material consisted of CD4+ T cells from PBMCs cultured with HCoV-NL63 spike peptides, taken before COVID-19 vaccination. This sequence originates from a human donor who had a prior SARS-CoV-2 infection. The CDR3: CASSRDRDSYEQYF. The CDR3 DNA reads as TGTGCCAGTAGTAGGGACCGGGACAGCTACGAGCAGTACTTC.